Listed here are 22 T cell receptor beta chains from one sample, sequenced in a study of prognosis after radiotherapy for stage I lung cancer. Two rounds of multiplex PCR amplified TCR beta CDR3 from genomic DNA. Every TRBV and TRBJ gene had its own specific primer in first-round PCR. MiXCR was run by TCRdb on the multiplex PCR reads, yielding one entry per CDR3 protein. The data show approximately 51,000 distinct CDR3 sequences, with around a third seen just once and 9.2% held by the top ten. Sequenced here: PBMCs, sampled before or after stereotactic body radiation therapy (not recorded which). The source is a donor over 45 with non-small cell lung cancer.

There are many counts of this clonotype. The chain has TRBV3-1 and TRBJ1-2; tentatively, D is TRBD1 (5 bases). CDR3 size: 13 residues. Deletions cut 1 base from V and 4 bases from J, with 7 bases between. Germline-derived CDR1 and CDR2 are LGHDT and YNNKEL (reference sequence). The CDR3 nucleotides read TGTGCCAGCAGCCAAGCGGGGCTCTATGGCTACACCTTC. Residues: CASSQAGLYGYTF.

Concerning this clonotype itself: A far bigger clonotype differs at one base, so this is likely a read error. The J gene is TRBJ1-5, the V gene TRBV6-2 or TRBV6-3; D gene ambiguous. The V gene lost 3 bases and the J gene lost 3 bases, with 12 bases spanning the gap. The CDR3 contains 15 residues. Germline-derived CDR1 and CDR2 are MNHEY and SVGEGT. CDR3 DNA: TGTGCCAGCAGTTATGGGCCTTTTATCAATCAGCCCCAGCATTTT. Translating gives CASSYGPFINQPQHF.

This clonotype was counted many times. CDR3 nucleotides: TGTGCCACCAGCAGGAGGTCGGGGCAGGGAGGGCCCTTATATGGCTACACCTTC. Amino acid sequence: CATSRRSGQGGPLYGYTF. This sequence joins TRBV15 and TRBJ1-2, with D tentatively TRBD1 (5 bases). In germline, CDR1 is LNHNV, CDR2 YYDKDF (reference sequence). V shed 3 bases and J shed 5 bases, with 25 bases lying between them. This CDR3 spans 18 amino acids.

Details on this clonotype: With a much larger clone just one base away, this may be a read error. V is TRBV2 and J is TRBJ1-1; D may be TRBD1 (5 bases). This CDR3 contains 15 residues. Germline V gene sequence: CDR1 SNHLY, CDR2 FYNNEI. This CDR3 reads CAISEDPRVGTEAFF. As DNA, the CDR3 is TGTGCCATCAGTGAAGACCCCAGGGTGGGCACTGAAGCTTTCTTT.

About this clonotype: This is likely an artifact of a read error, given a far larger clone one base away. The rearrangement uses TRBV7-9 and TRBJ1-3, with D hard to call. CDR1 SEHNR and CDR2 FQNEAQ come from the germline V gene (reference sequence). The CDR3 extends over 15 amino acids. Between the trimmed V and J ends, which lost 3 bases and 4 bases, there was a span of 13 bases. DNA for the CDR3: TGTGCCAGCAGCTTTGGGAGTGGTGCAGGAAACACCATATATTTT. It specifies CASSFGSGAGNTIYF.

This clonotype was recorded many times. This chain connects TRBV7-8 to TRBJ2-7, with 7 bases matching TRBD2. CDR1 is SGHVS, CDR2 FQNEAQ, per germline. The J segment lost 4 bases and the V segment lost 5 bases, leaving 5 bases of the junction unmatched. The CDR3 extends over 13 amino acids. The DNA of the CDR3 is TGTGCCAGCAGCCCGCCCGGGGGGTACGAGCAGTACTTC. Protein: CASSPPGGYEQYF. The entire variable domain, with the rest obtained from reference TRBV7-8 and TRBJ2-7, is as follows: GAGVSQSPRYKVAKRGQDVALRCDPISGHVSLFWYQQALGQGPEFLTYFQNEAQLDKSGLPSDRFFAERPEGSVSTLKIQRTQQEDSAVYLCASSPPGGYEQYFGPGTRLTVT.

The chain joins TRBV7-9 to TRBJ2-2; D may match TRBD1 or TRBD2 (5 bases each). The germline V gene encodes CDR1 SEHNR and CDR2 FQNEAQ (reference sequence). V lost 6 bases and J lost 5, with 13 bases in between. This CDR3 region has 14 residues. The DNA of the CDR3 is TGTGCCAGCAGAAGGGACGGTGGGACCGGGGAGCTGTTTTTT. Residues: CASRRDGGTGELFF.

At least ten counts were recorded for this clonotype. The chain recombines TRBV5-1 with TRBJ2-1; 9 bases match TRBD1. V shed 5 bases and J 9 bases; nucleotides not matched to a gene: 12. In germline, CDR1 is SGHRS, CDR2 YFSETQ. The CDR3 extends over 15 amino acids. The DNA for the CDR3 is TGCGCCAGCAGTACCCTCTCGGGACAGGGCATTGAGCAGTTCTTC. It encodes CASSTLSGQGIEQFF.

This clonotype was picked up many times. This chain joins TRBV12-3 or TRBV12-4 and TRBJ1-5; D remains ambiguous. The CDR3 length is 14 residues. Trimming shortened V by 6 bases and J by 2 bases, and 11 bases separated the two germline ends. CDR3 bases: TGTGCCAGCAGCTCCGCGATGGGCAATCAGCCCCAGCATTTT. It encodes CASSSAMGNQPQHF.

The sample holds many counts of this clonotype. J is TRBJ2-5 and V is TRBV11-3; D is uncertain. CDR1 and CDR2 (germline): SGHNT, YENEEA. Between the trimmed V and J ends, which lost 4 bases and 4 bases, there was a span of 10 bases. This CDR3 contains 13 residues. The CDR3, as DNA: TGTGCCAGCAGCTGGGATGTGGGAGAGACCCAGTACTTC. Amino acids: CASSWDVGETQYF.

Remarks on this clonotype: A far bigger clonotype differs at one base, so this is likely a read error. J is TRBJ1-2 and V is TRBV6-4, with a weak D call TRBD1 (5 bases). Deletions cut 9 bases from V and 4 bases from J, with 15 bases between. The CDR3 runs to 13 residues. CDR1 is MRHNA and CDR2 is SNTAGT in the germline V gene. CDR3 nucleotides: TGTGCCAGAAGTTACTCGGGACTCTATGGCTACACCTTC. It encodes CARSYSGLYGYTF.

This clonotype was counted many times. The chain has TRBV20-1 and TRBJ1-5; D call uncertain. Trimming left V 5 bases short and J 4 bases short, with 15 bases between. Germline lookup yields CDR1 DFQATT and CDR2 SNEGSKA (reference sequence). The CDR3 runs to 14 residues. Here the CDR3 reads CSASPASTNQPQHF. The CDR3 DNA follows: TGCAGTGCTTCCCCGGCATCCACAAATCAGCCCCAGCATTTT.

This clonotype was counted at least ten times. This chain connects TRBV9 to TRBJ2-3; D remains unclear. Looked up from germline, CDR1 is SGDLS and CDR2 is YYNGEE. The ends were cut back, 0 bases at V and 3 bases at J, with 14 bases in the middle. The CDR3 runs 16 residues. This CDR3 is CASSVGTAVGTDTQYF. The CDR3 DNA follows: TGTGCCAGCAGCGTAGGAACCGCCGTTGGGACAGATACGCAGTATTTT.

This chain joins TRBV24-1 and TRBJ2-2; 8 nucleotides match TRBD1. J lost 2 bases, V lost 9 bases, and 10 bases had no gene match. The CDR3 has 16 residues. Per the germline V gene, CDR1 is KGHDR and CDR2 is SFDVKD. Here the CDR3 reads CATGKPGQVNTGELFF. The CDR3 DNA follows: TGTGCCACCGGAAAGCCGGGACAGGTTAACACCGGGGAGCTGTTTTTT.

This clonotype was recorded at least ten times. One end of the junction does not line up with germline, which may come from a read error. V is TRBV6-5 and J is TRBJ1-1; no firm D call. The germline gives CDR1 MNHEY, CDR2 SVGAGI. This CDR3 comprises 15 residues. The DNA for the CDR3 is TGTGCCACCAGTTACAGAGGACGGCAGAACACTGAAGCTTTCTTT. This encodes CATSYRGRQNTEAFF.

As regards this clonotype: A far larger clone differs by one base, so this is likely a read error. The rearrangement uses TRBV6-4 and TRBJ1-1; D uncertain. CDR1 is MRHNA and CDR2 is SNTAGT in the germline V gene. The CDR3 totals 12 residues. V was trimmed by 5 bases and J by 0 bases, leaving 4 bases between them. The CDR3: CASSKLNTEAFF. CDR3 nucleotide sequence: TGTGCCAGCAGTAAATTGAACACTGAAGCTTTCTTT.

Points on this clonotype: A far larger clone differs by one base, so this is likely a read error. This chain connects TRBV4-3 to TRBJ2-1; 7 bases are shared with TRBD1. This CDR3 is 14 amino acids long. From germline, CDR1 is LGHNA and CDR2 YSLEER. V shed 5 bases, J shed 10 bases, and the junction held 11 bases outside the gene matches. This CDR3 is CASSTRQGSYEQFF. The DNA of the CDR3 is TGCGCCAGCAGCACCCGACAGGGATCGTACGAGCAGTTCTTC.

A word on this clonotype: Only one base separates this from a far larger clonotype, so it likely reflects a read error. The chain combines TRBV6-9 with TRBJ2-2; 8 nucleotides match TRBD2. CDR1 and CDR2 from the germline V gene are MNHGY and SVAAGI. The CDR3 has 16 amino acids. J lost 7 bases, V lost 3 bases, and 10 bases had no gene match. CDR3 sequence: CASSYSPGLVIGELFF. The DNA of the CDR3 is TGTGCCAGCAGTTACTCTCCGGGACTAGTGATCGGGGAGCTGTTTTTT.

The V gene is TRBV30, the J gene TRBJ1-4; D unclear. The CDR3 loop spans 14 amino acids. Trimming shortened V by 6 bases and J by 7 bases, and 18 bases separated the two germline ends. CDR1 GTSNPN and CDR2 SVGIG come from the germline V gene (reference sequence). CDR3 region: CACRIQWAGEKLFF. As DNA, the CDR3 is TGTGCCTGTAGGATACAGTGGGCGGGTGAAAAACTGTTTTTT.

The table lists this clonotype with many counts. The chain recombines TRBV5-5 with TRBJ1-1, with D possibly TRBD1 on 6 matching bases. This CDR3 is 13 amino acids long. From germline, CDR1 is SGHKS and CDR2 YYEKEE (reference sequence). Trimming left V 2 bases short and J 4 bases short, with 9 bases between. The CDR3: CASSFGGFTEAFF. CDR3 nucleotide sequence: TGTGCCAGCAGCTTTGGGGGCTTCACTGAAGCTTTCTTT.

This clonotype was detected many times. J is TRBJ1-1 and V is TRBV12-5; tentatively, D is TRBD1 (6 bases). V shed 5 bases and J shed 4 bases, with 11 bases lying between them. From germline, CDR1 is LGHNT and CDR2 FRNRAP. The CDR3 extends over 13 amino acids. CDR3 in DNA: TGTGCTAGTGGTCTACAGGGCCCCACTGAAGCTTTCTTT. It translates to CASGLQGPTEAFF.

This clonotype has a count of ten or more. This rearrangement joins TRBV28 to TRBJ2-7, with 7 nucleotides matching TRBD1. Germline CDR1 is MDHEN and CDR2 is SYDVKM. V was pared by 1 base and J by 2 bases, with 5 bases of the junction left unmatched. CDR3 size: 15 residues. CDR3 in amino acids: CASSLYRQGAYEQYF. The DNA of the CDR3 is TGTGCCAGCAGTTTATATCGGCAGGGGGCCTACGAGCAGTACTTC.